Each of the 16 T cell receptor beta chains below was sequenced from the same sample in a study of blood T cell repertoires in COVID-19. TCRdb's copy holds only in-frame clones and misses some; the assay was immunoSEQ multiplex PCR. The sample holds about 50,000 clones, about 83% seen once. The sequenced sample was peripheral blood. These TCRs come from an older woman with acute or convalescent COVID-19.

This clone turned up a few times. The chain links TRBV11-2 to TRBJ1-1; the D gene is possibly TRBD1 (5 bases). Looked up from germline, CDR1 is SGHAT and CDR2 is FQNNGV. V lost 0 bases, J lost 2 bases, and 10 bases lay in between. The CDR3 consists of 15 residues. Written as DNA, the CDR3 is TGTGCCAGCAGCTTAGAGTTCGGGGGTAACACTGAAGCTTTCTTT. Its protein product is CASSLEFGGNTEAFF.

The rearrangement links TRBV24-1 to TRBJ2-3; TRBD2 agrees at 12 bases. Germline-derived CDR1 and CDR2 are KGHDR and SFDVKD. The trim removed 6 bases at V and 5 bases at J, leaving 8 bases unmatched. This CDR3 region has 16 residues. CDR3 residues: CATSKLAGGDRDTQYF. The CDR3, as DNA: TGTGCCACCAGTAAACTAGCGGGAGGCGATAGAGATACGCAGTATTTT.

V gene TRBV7-9 combines with J gene TRBJ2-6, with D possibly being TRBD1 (5 bases). V was cut by 5 bases and J by 2 bases, with 10 bases left in between. Germline V lookup: CDR1 SEHNR, CDR2 FQNEAQ (reference sequence). This CDR3 has 15 amino acids. DNA for the CDR3: TGTGCCAGCAGCCAGACAGCCACTGGGGCCAACGTCCTGACTTTC. Translating gives CASSQTATGANVLTF. The whole variable domain, filled in from reference TRBV7-9 and TRBJ2-6, reads DTGVSQNPRHKITKRGQNVTFRCDPISEHNRLYWYRQTLGQGPEFLTYFQNEAQLEKSRLLSDRFSAERPKGSFSTLEIQRTEQGDSAMYLCASSQTATGANVLTFGAGSRLTVL.

The J gene is TRBJ1-5, the V gene TRBV6-5; tentative D call: TRBD1 (5 bases). This CDR3 has 15 amino acids. Trimming took off 11 bases at V and 0 bases at J, with 17 bases between the two ends. Per germline, CDR1 MNHEY and CDR2 SVGAGI. CDR3 bases: TGTGCCCATGGCCTCGGACAATATAGCAATCAGCCCCAGCATTTT. Translating gives CAHGLGQYSNQPQHF.

The V call is TRBV7-9, the J call TRBJ1-2, with no clear D. V was cut by 7 bases and J by 0 bases, with 9 bases left in between. This CDR3 spans 13 amino acids. CDR1 is SEHNR and CDR2 is FQNEAQ in the germline V gene (reference sequence). The CDR3 DNA follows: TGTGCCAGCATTGAGATATCTAACTATGGCTACACCTTC. Amino acid sequence: CASIEISNYGYTF.

This clone was counted a single time. The chain uses TRBV7-2 and TRBJ2-3, with D unclear. This CDR3 region has 12 residues. Trimming left V 5 bases short and J 2 bases short, with 5 bases between. The germline CDR1 and CDR2 sequences are SGHTA and FQGNSA. CDR3 in amino acids: CASSLYTDTQYF. CDR3 nucleotides: TGTGCCAGCAGCCTCTACACAGATACGCAGTATTTT.

The chain combines TRBV12-1 with TRBJ1-1; the table's TRBD1 call for D was not verified on the DNA. TRBV12-1 is a pseudogene segment. The CDR3 is made up of 14 amino acids. As DNA, the CDR3 is TGTGCCAGCAGCAACTGGACAGGGAACACTGAAGCTTTCTTT. Amino acid sequence: CASSNWTGNTEAFF.

The chain uses TRBV27 and TRBJ2-1; 8 nucleotides align to TRBD1. The CDR3 has 15 amino acids. Trimming took 0 bases from V and 4 from J; bases not matched to a gene: 2. CDR1 MNHEY and CDR2 SMNVEV come from the germline V gene (reference sequence). DNA for the CDR3: TGTGCCAGCAGTTTATCGACAGGGGCTTACAATGAGCAGTTCTTC. As protein: CASSLSTGAYNEQFF.

In its sample, this clone was seen once. The chain recombines TRBV2 with TRBJ1-3; 10 bases map to TRBD1. V lost 4 bases to trimming and J lost 4 bases; unmatched junction nucleotides: 4. The germline gives CDR1 SNHLY, CDR2 FYNNEI. This CDR3 is built from 15 residues. The CDR3 is CASSGTGGLGNTIYF. The CDR3 region has the DNA TGTGCCAGCAGTGGGACAGGGGGGCTCGGAAACACCATATATTTT.

This clone was found once. V gene TRBV5-6 combines with J gene TRBJ1-1; 11 bases match TRBD1. J gave up 10 bases and V 4 bases, and 9 bases lay outside the gene matches. The CDR3 runs to 14 residues. The V gene's germline CDR1 is SGHDT and CDR2 YYEEEE. CDR3 bases: TGTGCCAGCAGCCCGGACAGGGGGCGTACATCAGCTTTCTTT. This sequence encodes CASSPDRGRTSAFF.

The genes are TRBV7-2 and TRBJ2-5, with 9 nucleotides matching TRBD2. Losses at the gene ends were 0 bases for V and 2 bases for J; bases not matched to a gene: 7. Germline CDR1 SGHTA, CDR2 FQGNSA. The CDR3 runs to 17 residues. The CDR3: CASSLAVGSGGQETQYF. In DNA, the CDR3 is TGTGCCAGCAGCTTAGCGGTGGGTAGCGGGGGACAAGAGACCCAGTACTTC. Full variable domain (missing parts from reference TRBV7-2 and TRBJ2-5): GAGVSQSPSNKVTEKGKDVELRCDPISGHTALYWYRQSLGQGLEFLIYFQGNSAPDKSGLPSDRFSAERTGGSVSTLTIQRTQQEDSAVYLCASSLAVGSGGQETQYFGPGTRLLVL.

The rearrangement uses TRBV7-2 and TRBJ2-3; 15 nucleotides agree with TRBD2. The V gene's germline CDR1 is SGHTA and CDR2 FQGNSA. Unmatched junction bases numbered 5, after V lost 5 bases and J lost 2 bases. The CDR3 extends over 17 amino acids. CDR3 loop: CASSTGLAGGATDTQYF. DNA for the CDR3: TGTGCCAGCAGCACGGGACTAGCGGGAGGAGCCACAGATACGCAGTATTTT.

This sequence joins TRBV6-4 and TRBJ2-3; 12 bases match TRBD2. Germline assignment: CDR1 MRHNA and CDR2 SNTAGT. J lost 5 bases, V lost 4 bases, and 10 bases had no gene match. The CDR3 spans 17 residues. The chain's CDR3 is CASSAFSTSGGGDTQYF. The CDR3 nucleotides read TGTGCCAGCAGTGCTTTTTCGACTAGCGGGGGCGGAGATACGCAGTATTTT.

The chain recombines TRBV4-2 with TRBJ1-6; D is unresolved. The germline CDR1 and CDR2 sequences are LGHNA and YNFKEQ. This CDR3 comprises 15 residues. Trimming cost V 4 bases and J 8 bases, with 15 bases left between them. The chain's CDR3 is CASSREWAPDSPLHF. CDR3 DNA sequence: TGTGCCAGCAGCCGCGAATGGGCCCCGGATTCACCCCTCCACTTT.

The chain carries TRBV20-1 and TRBJ2-3, with a possible D match to TRBD2 (5 bases). The CDR3 runs to 14 residues. V was trimmed by 3 bases and J by 7 bases, leaving 17 bases between them. Germline V gives CDR1 DFQATT, CDR2 SNEGSKA (reference sequence). CDR3 protein: CSASLTGLRNTQYF. In DNA form, the CDR3 reads TGCAGTGCTAGTCTTACGGGATTGAGGAATACGCAGTATTTT.

V is TRBV27 and J is TRBJ1-6; weak D call: TRBD1 (6 bases). The CDR3 covers 16 residues. CDR1 and CDR2 (germline): MNHEY, SMNVEV (reference sequence). The germline V and J ends were trimmed by 7 bases and 0 bases, with 13 bases remaining between them. In DNA form, the CDR3 reads TGTGCCAGCAAGCGGGACACCGGCTCCTATAATTCACCCCTCCACTTT. Protein product: CASKRDTGSYNSPLHF.